The 7 T cell receptor beta chains listed next were all sequenced from one sample in a study of T cell responses to AZD1222 COVID-19 vaccine. Clones were sequenced by immunoSEQ multiplex PCR, and TCRdb holds only the in-frame ones, with some missing. The profile covers approximately 150,000 clones, with around 90% appearing a single time and around 3.1% taken by the ten largest. Sequenced here: peripheral blood, sampled 28 days after the second AZD1222 dose. These receptors came from an adult who received the AZD1222 COVID-19 vaccine.

The rearrangement links TRBV5-8 to TRBJ1-5; possible D gene TRBD1, 5 bases. V gave up 1 base and J gave up 0 bases, with 14 bases separating them. Germline values: CDR1 SGHTS, CDR2 YDEGEE. This CDR3 contains 17 residues. CDR3 DNA sequence: TGTGCCAGCAGCTTGTGGGGCAGCCAAAATAGCAATCAGCCCCAGCATTTT. Translation: CASSLWGSQNSNQPQHF.

DNA of the CDR3: TGTGCCAGCAGTTACTCAGAGAACACTGAAGCTTTCTTT. It specifies CASSYSENTEAFF. The V call is TRBV6-5, the J call TRBJ1-1; D unclear. Trimming took 0 bases from V and 1 from J, leaving 3 bases between them. This CDR3 comprises 13 residues. The germline V gene has CDR1 MNHEY and CDR2 SVGAGI.

V and J are TRBV20-1 and TRBJ1-1, with D perhaps TRBD1 (6 bases). With 6 bases removed from V and 11 bases from J, the gap between germline ends came to 16 bases. CDR1 and CDR2 (germline): DFQATT, SNEGSKA (reference sequence). The CDR3 consists of 11 residues. The CDR3 spells CSADHRDSAFF. The DNA of the CDR3 is TGCAGTGCGGATCACAGGGACTCGGCTTTCTTT.

The table lists this clone with a count of one. This sequence joins TRBV14 and TRBJ2-1, with D possibly TRBD1 on 6 matching bases. Germline V gene sequence: CDR1 SGHDN, CDR2 FVKESK. This CDR3 region has 14 residues. With 1 base removed from V and 4 bases from J, the gap between germline ends came to 8 bases. CDR3 sequence: CASSQVQGYNEQFF. As DNA, the CDR3 is TGTGCCAGCAGCCAAGTACAGGGATACAATGAGCAGTTCTTC.

V is TRBV19 and J is TRBJ1-5; possibly TRBD1 for D (5 bases). Germline loops: CDR1 LNHDA, CDR2 SQIVND (reference sequence). V was trimmed by 6 bases and J by 4 bases, leaving 22 bases between them. This CDR3 comprises 17 residues. The CDR3 region is CASSPWGRGLNNQPQHF. In DNA form, the CDR3 reads TGTGCCAGTAGCCCCTGGGGGAGAGGGCTCAATAATCAGCCCCAGCATTTT.

The chain couples TRBV14 to TRBJ2-7; possibly TRBD2 for D (7 bases). V lost 3 bases and J 7 bases, leaving 10 bases between the germline ends. Germline V gene data show CDR1 as SGHDN and CDR2 as FVKESK. The CDR3 sequence is 12 residues long. The CDR3 nucleotides read TGTGCCAGCAGCCAGGGGGGGCCGGAGCAGTACTTC. This codes for CASSQGGPEQYF.

The chain uses TRBV7-2 and TRBJ2-1, with 10 bases fitting TRBD2. The ends lost 5 bases at V and 6 bases at J; junction bases unmatched: 4. This CDR3 is built from 14 residues. Germline CDR1 reads SGHTA; CDR2 reads FQGNSA. CDR3 region: CASSARTSGNEQFF. The CDR3 region has the DNA TGTGCCAGCAGCGCCAGGACTAGCGGCAATGAGCAGTTCTTC.